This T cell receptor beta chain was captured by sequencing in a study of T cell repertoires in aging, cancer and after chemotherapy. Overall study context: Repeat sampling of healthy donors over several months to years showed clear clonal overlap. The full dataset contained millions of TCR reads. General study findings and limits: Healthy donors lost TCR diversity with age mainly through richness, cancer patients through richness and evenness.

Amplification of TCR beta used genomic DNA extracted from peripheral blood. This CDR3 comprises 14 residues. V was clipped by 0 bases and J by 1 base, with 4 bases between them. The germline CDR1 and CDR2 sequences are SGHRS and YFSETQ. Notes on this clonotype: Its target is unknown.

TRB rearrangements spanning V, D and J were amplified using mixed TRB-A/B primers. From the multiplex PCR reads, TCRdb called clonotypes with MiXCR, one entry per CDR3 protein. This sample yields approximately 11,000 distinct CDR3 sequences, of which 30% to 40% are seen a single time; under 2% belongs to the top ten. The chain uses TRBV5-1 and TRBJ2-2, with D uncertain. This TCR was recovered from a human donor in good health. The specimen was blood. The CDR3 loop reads CASSLEWNTGELFF. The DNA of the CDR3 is TGCGCCAGCAGCTTGGAATGGAACACCGGGGAGCTGTTTTTT.